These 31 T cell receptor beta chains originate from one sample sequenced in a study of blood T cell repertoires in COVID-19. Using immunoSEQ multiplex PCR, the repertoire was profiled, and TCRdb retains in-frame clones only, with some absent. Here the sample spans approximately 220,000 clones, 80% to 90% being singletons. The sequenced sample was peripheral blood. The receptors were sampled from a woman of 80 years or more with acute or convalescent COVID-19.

CDR3 nucleotides: TGTGCCTGGGGACAGGCTTACACTGAAGCTTTCTTT. Residues: CAWGQAYTEAFF. The chain has TRBV30 and TRBJ1-1; 7 positions match TRBD1. The germline gives CDR1 GTSNPN, CDR2 SVGIG (reference sequence). J lost 3 bases, V lost 5 bases, and 3 bases had no gene match. The CDR3 runs 12 residues.

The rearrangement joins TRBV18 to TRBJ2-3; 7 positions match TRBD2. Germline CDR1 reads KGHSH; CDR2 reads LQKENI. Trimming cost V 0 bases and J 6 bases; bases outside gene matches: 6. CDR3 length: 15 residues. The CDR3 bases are TGTGCCAGCTCACCACCGGCGGGGGTGAGGGATACGCAGTATTTT. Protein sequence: CASSPPAGVRDTQYF.

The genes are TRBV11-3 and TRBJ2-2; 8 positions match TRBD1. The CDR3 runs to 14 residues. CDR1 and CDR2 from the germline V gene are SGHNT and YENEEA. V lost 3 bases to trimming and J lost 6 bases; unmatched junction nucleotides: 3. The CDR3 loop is CASSLDRAAGELFF. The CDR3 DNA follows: TGTGCCAGCAGCTTGGACAGGGCCGCCGGGGAGCTGTTTTTT. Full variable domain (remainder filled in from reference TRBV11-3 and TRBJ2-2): EAGVVQSPRYKIIEKKQPVAFWCNPISGHNTLYWYLQNLGQGPELLIRYENEEAVDDSQLPKDRFSAERLKGVDSTLKIQPAELGDSAVYLCASSLDRAAGELFFGEGSRLTVL.

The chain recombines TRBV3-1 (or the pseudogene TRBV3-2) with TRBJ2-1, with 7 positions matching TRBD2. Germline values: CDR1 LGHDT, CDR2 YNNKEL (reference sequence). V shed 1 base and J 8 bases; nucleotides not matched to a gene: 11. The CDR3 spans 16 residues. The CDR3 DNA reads TGTGCCAGCAGCCAAGTCGGGAGCGGGGCGGTCGATGAGCAGTTCTTC. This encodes CASSQVGSGAVDEQFF.

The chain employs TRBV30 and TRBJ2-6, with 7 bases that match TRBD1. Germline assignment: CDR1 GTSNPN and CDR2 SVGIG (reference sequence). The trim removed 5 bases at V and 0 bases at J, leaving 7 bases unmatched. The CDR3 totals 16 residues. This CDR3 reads CAWAKGAYSGANVLTF. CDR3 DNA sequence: TGTGCCTGGGCGAAGGGGGCCTACTCTGGGGCCAACGTCCTGACTTTC. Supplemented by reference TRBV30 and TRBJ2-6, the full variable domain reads SQTIHQWPATLVQPVGSPLSLECTVEGTSNPNLYWYRQAAGRGLQLLFYSVGIGQISSEVPQNLSASRPQDRQFILSSKKLLLSDSGFYLCAWAKGAYSGANVLTFGAGSRLTVL.

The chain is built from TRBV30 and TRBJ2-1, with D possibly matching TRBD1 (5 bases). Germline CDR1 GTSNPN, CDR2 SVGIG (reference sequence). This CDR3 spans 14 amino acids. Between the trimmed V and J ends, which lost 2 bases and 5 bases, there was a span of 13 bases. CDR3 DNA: TGTGCCTGGAGTCAAGGGGCGGTGAACAATGAGCAGTTCTTC. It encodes CAWSQGAVNNEQFF.

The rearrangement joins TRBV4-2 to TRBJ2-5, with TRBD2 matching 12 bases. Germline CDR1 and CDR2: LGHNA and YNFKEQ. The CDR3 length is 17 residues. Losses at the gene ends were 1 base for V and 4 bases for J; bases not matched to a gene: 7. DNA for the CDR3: TGTGCCAGCAGCCAAGTCGCTAGCGGGGGGGCCGCAGAGACCCAGTACTTC. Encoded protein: CASSQVASGGAAETQYF.

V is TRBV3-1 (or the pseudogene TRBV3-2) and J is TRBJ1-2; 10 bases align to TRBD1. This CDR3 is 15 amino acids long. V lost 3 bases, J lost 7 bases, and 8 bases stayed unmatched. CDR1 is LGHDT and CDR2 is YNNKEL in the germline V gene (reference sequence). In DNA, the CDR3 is TGTGCCAGCAGCCAGGGACAGGGGACAGTTGGTGGCTACACCTTC. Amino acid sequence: CASSQGQGTVGGYTF.

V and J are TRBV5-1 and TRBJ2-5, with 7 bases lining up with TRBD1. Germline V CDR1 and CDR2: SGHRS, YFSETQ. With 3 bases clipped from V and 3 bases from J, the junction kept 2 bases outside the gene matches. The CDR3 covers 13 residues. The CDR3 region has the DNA TGCGCCAGCAGCTGGGGGACAGAAGAGACCCAGTACTTC. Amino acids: CASSWGTEETQYF.

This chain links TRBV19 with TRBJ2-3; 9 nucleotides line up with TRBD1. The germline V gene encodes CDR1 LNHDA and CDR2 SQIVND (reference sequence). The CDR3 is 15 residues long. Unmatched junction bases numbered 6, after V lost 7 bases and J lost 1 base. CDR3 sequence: CASTETGGGTDTQYF. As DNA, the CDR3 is TGTGCCAGTACCGAAACAGGGGGCGGCACAGATACGCAGTATTTT.

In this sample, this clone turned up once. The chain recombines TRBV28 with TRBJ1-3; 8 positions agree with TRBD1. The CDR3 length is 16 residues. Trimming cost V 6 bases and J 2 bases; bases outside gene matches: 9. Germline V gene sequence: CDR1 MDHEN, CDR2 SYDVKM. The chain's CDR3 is CASRNAGTGTGNTIYF. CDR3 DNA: TGTGCCAGCAGAAATGCCGGGACAGGAACTGGAAACACCATATATTTT. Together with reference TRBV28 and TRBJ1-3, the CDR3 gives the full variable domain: DVKVTQSSRYLVKRTGEKVFLECVQDMDHENMFWYRQDPGLGLRLIYFSYDVKMKEKGDIPEGYSVSREKKERFSLILESASTNQTSMYLCASRNAGTGTGNTIYFGEGSWLTVV.

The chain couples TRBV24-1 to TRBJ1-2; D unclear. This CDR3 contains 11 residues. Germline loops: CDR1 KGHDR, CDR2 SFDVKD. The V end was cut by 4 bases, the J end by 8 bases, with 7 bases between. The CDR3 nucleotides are TGTGCCACCAGTGACAGCAGGGGCTACACCTTC. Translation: CATSDSRGYTF.

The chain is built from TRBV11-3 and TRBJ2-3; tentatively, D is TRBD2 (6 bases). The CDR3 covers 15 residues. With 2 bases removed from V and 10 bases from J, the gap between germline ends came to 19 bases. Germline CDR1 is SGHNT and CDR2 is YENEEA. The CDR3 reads CASSLLLPAGGSQYF. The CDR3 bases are TGTGCCAGCAGCTTATTACTGCCGGCCGGGGGTTCGCAGTATTTT.

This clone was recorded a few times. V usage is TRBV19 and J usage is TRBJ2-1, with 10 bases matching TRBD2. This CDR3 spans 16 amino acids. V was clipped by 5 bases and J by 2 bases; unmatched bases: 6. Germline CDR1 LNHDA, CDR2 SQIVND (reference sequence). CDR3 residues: CASSVGLAVPYNEQFF. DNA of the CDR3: TGTGCCAGTAGTGTCGGACTAGCGGTTCCCTACAATGAGCAGTTCTTC.

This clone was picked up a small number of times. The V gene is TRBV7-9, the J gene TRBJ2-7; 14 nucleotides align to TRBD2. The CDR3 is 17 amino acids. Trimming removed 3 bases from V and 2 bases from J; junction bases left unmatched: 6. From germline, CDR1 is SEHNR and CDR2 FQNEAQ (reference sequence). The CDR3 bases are TGTGCCAGCAGCTTTGGGACTAGCGGGAGTCGGGCCTACGAGCAGTACTTC. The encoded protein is CASSFGTSGSRAYEQYF.

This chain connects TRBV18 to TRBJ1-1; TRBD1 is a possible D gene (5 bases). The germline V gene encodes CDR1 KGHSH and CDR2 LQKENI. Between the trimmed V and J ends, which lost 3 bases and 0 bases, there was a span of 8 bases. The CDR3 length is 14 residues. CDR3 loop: CASSPQTVNTEAFF. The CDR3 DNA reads TGTGCCAGCTCACCTCAGACAGTGAACACTGAAGCTTTCTTT.

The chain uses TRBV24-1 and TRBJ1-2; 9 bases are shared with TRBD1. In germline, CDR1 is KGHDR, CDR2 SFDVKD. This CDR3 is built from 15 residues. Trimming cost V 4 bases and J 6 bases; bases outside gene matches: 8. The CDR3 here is CATSDAGTGFDGYTF. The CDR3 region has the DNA TGTGCCACCAGTGACGCCGGGACAGGGTTTGATGGCTACACCTTC.

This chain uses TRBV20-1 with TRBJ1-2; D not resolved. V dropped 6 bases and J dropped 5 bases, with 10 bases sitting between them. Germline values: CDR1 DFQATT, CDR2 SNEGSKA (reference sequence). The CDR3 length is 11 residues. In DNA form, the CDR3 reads TGCAGTGCCTGGAAGGAGTATGGCTACACCTTC. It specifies CSAWKEYGYTF.

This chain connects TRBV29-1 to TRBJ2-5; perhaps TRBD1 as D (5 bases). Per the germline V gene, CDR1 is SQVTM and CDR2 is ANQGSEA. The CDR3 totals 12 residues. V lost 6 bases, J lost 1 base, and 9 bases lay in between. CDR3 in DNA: TGCAGCGTGCGACAGACCCAAGAGACCCAGTACTTC. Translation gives CSVRQTQETQYF.

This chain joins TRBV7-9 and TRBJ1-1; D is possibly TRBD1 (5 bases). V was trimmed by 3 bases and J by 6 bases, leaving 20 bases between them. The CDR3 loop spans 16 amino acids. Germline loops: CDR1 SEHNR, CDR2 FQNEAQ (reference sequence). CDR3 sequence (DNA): TGTGCCAGCAGCTTCTTTGGGTCCGGGGGGTCGGCTGAAGCTTTCTTT. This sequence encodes CASSFFGSGGSAEAFF.

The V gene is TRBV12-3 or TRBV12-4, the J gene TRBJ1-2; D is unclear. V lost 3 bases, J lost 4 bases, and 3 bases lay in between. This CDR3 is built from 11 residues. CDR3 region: CASSFRYGYTF. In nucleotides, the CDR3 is TGTGCCAGCAGTTTCCGCTATGGCTACACCTTC.

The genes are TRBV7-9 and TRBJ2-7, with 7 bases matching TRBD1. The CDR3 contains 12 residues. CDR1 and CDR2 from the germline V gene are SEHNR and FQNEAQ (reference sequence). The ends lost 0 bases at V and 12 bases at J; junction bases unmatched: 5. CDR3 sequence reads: CASSLAGTAAYF. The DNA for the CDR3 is TGTGCCAGCAGCTTAGCGGGGACAGCCGCGTACTTC.

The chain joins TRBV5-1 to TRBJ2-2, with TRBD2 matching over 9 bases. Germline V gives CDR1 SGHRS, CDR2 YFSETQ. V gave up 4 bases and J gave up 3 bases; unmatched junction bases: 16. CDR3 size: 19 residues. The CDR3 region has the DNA TGCGCCAGCAGCCTTCTTGCTTGGCGGGGGGGAACGGACACCGGGGAGCTGTTTTTT. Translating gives CASSLLAWRGGTDTGELFF. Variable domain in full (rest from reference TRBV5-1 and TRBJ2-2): KAGVTQTPRYLIKTRGQQVTLSCSPISGHRSVSWYQQTPGQGLQFLFEYFSETQRNKGNFPGRFSGRQFSNSRSEMNVSTLELGDSALYLCASSLLAWRGGTDTGELFFGEGSRLTVL.

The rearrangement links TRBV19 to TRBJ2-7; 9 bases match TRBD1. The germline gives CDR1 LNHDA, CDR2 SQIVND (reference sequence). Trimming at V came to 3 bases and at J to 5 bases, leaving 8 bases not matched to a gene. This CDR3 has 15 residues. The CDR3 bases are TGTGCCAGTAGTATGTCTACAGGGGGCCTGGACGAGCAGTACTTC. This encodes CASSMSTGGLDEQYF. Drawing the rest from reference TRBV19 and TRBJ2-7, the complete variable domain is DGGITQSPKYLFRKEGQNVTLSCEQNLNHDAMYWYRQDPGQGLRLIYYSQIVNDFQKGDIAEGYSVSREKKESFPLTVTSAQKNPTAFYLCASSMSTGGLDEQYFGPGTRLTVT.

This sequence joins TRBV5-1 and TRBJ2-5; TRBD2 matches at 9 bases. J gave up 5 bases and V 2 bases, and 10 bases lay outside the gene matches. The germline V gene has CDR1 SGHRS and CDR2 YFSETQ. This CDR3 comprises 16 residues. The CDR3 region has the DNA TGCGCCAGCAGCTTCGGCGACCTAGCGGGGAGGGAGACCCAGTACTTC. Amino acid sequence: CASSFGDLAGRETQYF.

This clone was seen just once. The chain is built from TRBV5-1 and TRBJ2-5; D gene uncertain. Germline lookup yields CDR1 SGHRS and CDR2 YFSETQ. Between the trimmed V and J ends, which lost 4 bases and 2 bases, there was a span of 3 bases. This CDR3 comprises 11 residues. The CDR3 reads CASSVQETQYF. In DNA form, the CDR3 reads TGCGCCAGCAGCGTACAAGAGACCCAGTACTTC.

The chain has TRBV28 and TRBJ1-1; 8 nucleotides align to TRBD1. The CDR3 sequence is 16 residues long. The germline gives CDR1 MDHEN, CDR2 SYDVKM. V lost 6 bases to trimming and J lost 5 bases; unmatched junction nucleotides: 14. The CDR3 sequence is CASSSIRGRQETEAFF. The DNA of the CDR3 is TGTGCCAGCAGCTCAATCAGGGGGCGGCAGGAAACTGAAGCTTTCTTT.

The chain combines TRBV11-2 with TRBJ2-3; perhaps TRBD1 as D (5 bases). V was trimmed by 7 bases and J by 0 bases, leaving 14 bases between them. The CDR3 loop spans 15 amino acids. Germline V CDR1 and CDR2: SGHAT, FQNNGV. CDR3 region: CASTPVRVSTDTQYF. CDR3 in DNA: TGTGCCAGCACCCCGGTCAGGGTGAGCACAGATACGCAGTATTTT.

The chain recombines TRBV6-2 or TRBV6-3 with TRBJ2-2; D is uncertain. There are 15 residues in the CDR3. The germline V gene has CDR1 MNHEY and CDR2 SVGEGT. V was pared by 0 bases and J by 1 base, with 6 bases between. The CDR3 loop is CASSYSWQNTGELFF. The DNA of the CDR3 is TGTGCCAGCAGTTACTCATGGCAGAACACCGGGGAGCTGTTTTTT.

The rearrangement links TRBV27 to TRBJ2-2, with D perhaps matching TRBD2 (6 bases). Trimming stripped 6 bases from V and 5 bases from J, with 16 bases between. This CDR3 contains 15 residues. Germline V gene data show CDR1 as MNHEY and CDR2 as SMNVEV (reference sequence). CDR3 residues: CASSPGTARTGELFF. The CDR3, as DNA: TGTGCCAGCAGCCCTGGGACTGCAAGGACCGGGGAGCTGTTTTTT.

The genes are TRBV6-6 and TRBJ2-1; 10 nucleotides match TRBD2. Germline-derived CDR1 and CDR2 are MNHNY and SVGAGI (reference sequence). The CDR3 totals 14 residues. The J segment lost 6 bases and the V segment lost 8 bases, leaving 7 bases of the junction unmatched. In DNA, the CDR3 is TGTGCCAGCGGACCTAGCGGGAGTAGCAATGAGCAGTTCTTC. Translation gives CASGPSGSSNEQFF.